The clone carrying this TCR beta chain was counted a single time. Its antigen remains unknown. Combining a sample-barcoded 5' primer with a J-beta primer mix, a second PCR ran for about 6 to 12 cycles. All cDNA molecules were each tagged by a template-switch adaptor with 12 random nucleotides. TCRdb processed the 5' RACE reads anew with MiXCR; each CDR3 protein has one entry. Of 2 million or so distinct CDR3 sequences listed, 40% to 55% were seen once; the top ten hold approximately 2.1%. These data originate in a study of blood T cells in healthy people across ages. Study overall: With template switching, about one barcoded beta molecule was captured per two T cells.

Broader study findings: It was not known whether donors were CMV positive (a possible confounder of expanded clonotype changes).

The CDR3 spans 16 residues. With V trimmed by 2 bases and J by 0 bases, 5 bases remained unmatched. The germline V gene has CDR1 DFQATT and CDR2 SNEGSKA (reference sequence). This chain connects TRBV20-1 to TRBJ1-5; TRBD1 agrees at 9 bases. Sequencing was performed on blood. This sequence originates from a middle-aged woman in good health. The CDR3 loop is CSARSGGQGSNQPQHF. DNA of the CDR3: TGCAGTGCTAGATCGGGGGGACAGGGTAGCAATCAGCCCCAGCATTTT.